The text below deals with one T cell receptor (beta chain). This clone was found once. Its antigen is currently not known. No base quality values were provided; no much bigger clone lies one nucleotide off. The library was built by means of the immunoSEQ multiplex PCR assay. A mixture of 60 forward primers for TCR Vbeta segments and 13 reverse primers for TCR Jbeta segments was used in the multiplex PCR. Amplification of the CDR3 region of rearranged TCR beta genes was performed with a multiplex PCR assay on genomic DNA. On the Illumina HiSeq System, the amplified TCR beta libraries were sequenced as 87-base-pair reads. The published analysis was carried out like this. A later analysis tallied roughly 80 million unique TCR beta chains across the 640 or so repertoires, and approximately 12 million of those chains were shared by two or more donors. Raw reads were error-corrected and collapsed into unique sequences by a nearest-neighbor algorithm in which closely related sequences were merged to remove PCR and sequencing errors. CDR3 sequences were aligned to IMGT reference sequences to assign V, D and J gene segments. For a sequence to be retained, at least a six-nucleotide match to both a V gene segment and a J gene segment was required. Rearrangements were classified as productive when the CDR3 lacked stop codons and remained in frame with V and J, and all other rearrangements were classified as non-productive. Following IMGT convention, CDR3 was defined as the stretch from the second conserved V-encoded cysteine to the conserved J-encoded phenylalanine. The earlier analysis of more than 450 of the donors excluded sequences that lacked an unambiguous match to a single V gene segment. In an earlier analysis of 450 to 700 of the donors, V segments were called functional above 56.7% productive rearrangements and were called segregating when the between-donor standard deviation exceeded 5%. A statistical classification framework was developed to diagnose cytomegalovirus status using the catalog of TCR beta chain sequences. V and J gene assignment, in a later analysis, came from comparing TCR nucleotide sequences with IMGT/GENE-DB human TR gene sequences. A later analysis assigned CDR3 sequences and most-parsimonious VDJ recombination scenarios with the TCRdist pipeline. A later analysis defined each TCR beta chain by its CDR3 amino acid sequence plus V-gene family, and excluded reads lacking a unique V-gene family. A later analysis removed several hundred highly shared, low-generation-probability nucleotide sequences to deal with suspected cross-contamination and a sequencing artifact. In a later analysis, a clonal expansion index was calculated for each public chain from normalized within-repertoire ranks of inferred template counts. A later analysis computed generation probabilities with a VDJ recombination model fitted to out-of-frame rearrangements, and checked the results against IGoR. A later analysis scored TCR-TCR, TCR-HLA and TCR-CMV co-occurrence with hypergeometric tests, applying a repertoire-size bias correction to TCR pairs. In a later analysis, false discovery rates were estimated by permuting HLA or CMV assignments 20 times. In a later analysis, co-occurring TCRs were grouped with DBSCAN, and TCRdist sequence similarity was added when clustering was performed within HLA-allele-positive subsets. Repertoires with fewer than 30,000 or more than 120,000 public chains, plus five repertoires with anomalous nucleotide sharing, were excluded from co-occurrence clustering. TCRdb took over this immuneACCESS table, retaining in-frame rearrangements with V and J assigned. Such tables are incomplete; in checked studies, under half of the missing clones stem from an unresolved V gene, and the remainder is unexplained. V, J and clone size derive from that table, while D and trimming were established from the DNA sequence. Here the sample has 150,000 or so clones; about 75% occur a single time. The ten largest clones take up 3.3% of the sample.

These data belong to a study of cytomegalovirus exposure and HLA in healthy donors (TCRdb year 2017). Context from the whole study: According to an earlier analysis of several hundred of the donors, some 170 million T cells yielded some 110 million unique TCR beta sequences and more than 250 Gb of sequence data. An early release covering roughly 600 HLA-typed donors comprised approximately 300 gigabases of sequencing data and approximately 85 million unique TCR sequences. The genetic ancestry cluster associated with self-reported Caucasian donors included 81% of the roughly 380 genotyped donors. The study aimed to test whether cataloging public T cell receptors could reveal signatures of past pathogen exposure. The study profiled the T cell repertoires of 500 to 800 subjects by immunosequencing and related them to cytomegalovirus serostatus. Besides the first cohort of roughly 660 subjects, a separate validation cohort made up of over a hundred different subjects was used. High-throughput TCR immunosequencing, statistical association of individual TCRs with disease status, and machine learning were combined to predict cytomegalovirus infection status. A later analysis re-examined previously published TCR beta repertoires from about 700 donors and added high-resolution HLA genotyping to investigate patterns of TCR occurrence. Rather than using new phenotypic data, the later analysis identified candidate immune exposures from TCR beta sequences and from how often those sequences occurred across donors. To decide whether each TCR beta V gene segment behaved as functional or pseudogenic, an earlier analysis of over 500 of the donors relied on high-throughput TCR beta sequencing. Donor age, sex, ethnicity and CMV serostatus were compiled together with the repertoire data. In a later genetic analysis, genome-wide SNP genotypes for about 55% of the roughly 700 donors were used, and that subset was treated as a discovery cohort. Every discovery cohort repertoire had been produced on one sequencing platform. HLA typing covered class I and class II loci at four-digit resolution. Typing coverage varied by locus: about 620-630 donors for A, B, C, DRB1 and DQB1; roughly 500 for DQA1; more than 600 for DPA1; roughly 470 for DPB1. Roughly 5 DR-DQ haplotypes were handled as single units for association and clustering, since linkage in the cohort was strong. Across 300 to 500 genotyped donors of the cohort, an average of approximately 240,000 unique TCR beta nucleotide sequences per donor were sequenced, and around 19% of those sequences were non-productive. Beyond this particular receptor, the publication reports: Strong co-occurrence of HLA alleles, especially DR and DQ, made assigning TCR associations to individual alleles difficult. The study listed 150 to 200 TCR beta chains as associated with cytomegalovirus. A later analysis found that TCR association rates varied across HLA loci, with DRB1 alleles showing the most associated TCRs and HLA-C alleles the fewest. Approximately 16 rarely observed V segments, including chromosome 9 orphons, were excluded from the earlier analysis of approximately 500 of the donors because counts were too low. V-gene and J-gene trimming of TCR beta chains was associated with a missense DCLRE1C variant in a later genetic analysis, and the association was replicated in an independent cohort. Linkage disequilibrium might explain the correlated functional status among segregating V segments, but an unknown experimental factor could not be excluded. A later analysis reported that several top co-occurrence clusters appeared linked to parvovirus B19, influenza, CMV and Epstein-Barr virus. Compared with equally common non-associated chains, HLA-associated TCR beta chains in a later analysis were more clonally expanded and had lower generation probabilities. CMV serostatus was the only immune exposure information available for the cohort. The sequencing pipeline was judged likely to have produced a cluster of highly shared sequence variants as a technical artifact. Sequencing depth was assumed to be roughly uniform across donors in the presence/absence analyses, though that assumption may not hold. Most CMV-associated TCR beta chains appeared to be HLA-restricted in a later analysis, and the HLA associations seemed to be driven largely by CMV exposure. The authors suggested that the approach could potentially be extended to other disease states and immunological phenotypes. Specific HLA alleles were associated with over 15,000 TCR beta sequences at a false discovery rate of 0.05 in a later analysis. A further reported finding was that TCR beta sequences accurately predicted the HLA-A and HLA-B alleles for most subjects in the first cohort. While some public TCRs were present in many individuals, most TCR sequences turned up only very rarely across donors. In vitro tests confirmed that a few of the cytomegalovirus-associated TCR beta chains recognize cytomegalovirus antigens. In an earlier analysis of approximately 590 of the donors, most TCR beta V segments appeared in productive rearrangements about 87% or about 30% of the time, broadly matching IMGT annotations. Because HLA typing was unavailable for some donors at each locus, only the typed subset was used in association tests. In a later genetic analysis, fewer N-insertions in productive TCRs were reported among donors in an Asian-associated ancestry cluster than the roughly 710-donor mean. The classifier was reported to diagnose cytomegalovirus status with high specificity and sensitivity in both the original and validation cohorts. Because the 87-base-pair reads could not distinguish some IMGT-functional V segments, including TRBV6-2 and TRBV6-3, those segments were excluded. This cohort had only TCR beta chains sequenced, and the lack of alpha or paired-chain data limited which features could be detected.

For CDR1 and CDR2, the germline V gene lists SQVTM and ANQGSEA. The CDR3, cysteine through phenylalanine, is 14 amino acids long. Solely the CDR3 DNA is kept, with 42 bases framed from the first base. Trimming accounts for 4 bases at V and 5 bases at J, while the number of junction bases matched to no gene is 10. The cohort consisted of hundreds of healthy bone marrow donors. At the time of sampling, every cohort member was nominally healthy, though immune exposures that went unrecorded were likely present. The donor was CMV seronegative and belonged to the group of 350 or so seronegative cohort members. Every donor gave a peripheral blood sample, and the peripheral blood mononuclear cells from that sample were used for TCR beta sequencing. Genomic DNA extraction from the blood cell samples was performed with the Qiagen DNeasy Blood Extraction Kit.

Rearrangement joined TRBV29-1 to TRBJ2-7; 8 bases in the middle match TRBD2. Source material: PBMCs. The receptor's source is a man in his forties in good health and CMV-seronegative. The DNA sequence follows: TGCAGCGTTGGGGGTGGCAGCGGGGGCGACGAGCAGTACTTC. It translates to CSVGGGSGGDEQYF.